The 23 T cell receptor beta chains below were found in one sample sequenced in a study of spatial heterogeneity in lung cancer. The time point here: sample taken at primary tumor resection. Material for sequencing was whole RNA from tumor, nontumor lung or frozen PBMC, left unsorted. Each CDR3 protein gets one entry after TCRdb re-called the 5' RACE reads with MiXCR. The repertoire includes some 3,000 distinct CDR3 sequences, about 30% of them detected once, and around 68% sits in the top ten. This specimen consisted of PBMCs, obtained at surgery. Every receptor here comes from a male donor with early-stage non-small cell lung cancer.

The chain uses TRBV6-6 and TRBJ1-5; TRBD1 matches at 10 bases. Germline V gives CDR1 MNHNY, CDR2 SVGAGI (reference sequence). V was pared by 4 bases and J by 4 bases, with 4 bases of the junction left unmatched. The CDR3 extends over 15 amino acids. This CDR3 is CASSLTGGANQPQHF. CDR3 sequence (DNA): TGTGCCAGCAGTTTGACAGGGGGCGCGAATCAGCCCCAGCATTTT.

The rearrangement links TRBV7-9 to TRBJ2-3; 8 bases fit TRBD2. V was pared by 3 bases and J by 8 bases, with 13 bases of the junction left unmatched. The CDR3 totals 16 residues. The germline V gene encodes CDR1 SEHNR and CDR2 FQNEAQ (reference sequence). The chain's CDR3 is CASSFGLAGAGGTQYF. CDR3 bases: TGTGCCAGCAGCTTCGGGCTAGCGGGTGCCGGGGGTACGCAGTATTTT.

V and J are TRBV5-6 and TRBJ2-3; the D gene could be TRBD1 or TRBD2 (5 bases each). From germline, CDR1 is SGHDT and CDR2 YYEEEE. This CDR3 contains 15 residues. Deletions cut 2 bases from V and 0 bases from J, with 10 bases between. In DNA, the CDR3 is TGTGCCAGCAGCTTTTGGGGGTCAAGCACAGATACGCAGTATTTT. Encoded protein: CASSFWGSSTDTQYF.

This clonotype showed up just a few times. This rearrangement joins TRBV29-1 to TRBJ1-2; D possibly corresponds to TRBD1 (6 bases). V was cut by 8 bases and J by 8 bases, with 15 bases left in between. Per the germline V gene, CDR1 is SQVTM and CDR2 is ANQGSEA. This CDR3 spans 11 amino acids. CDR3 region: CSTTEGGGYTF. In nucleotides, the CDR3 is TGCAGCACGACAGAGGGGGGAGGCTACACCTTC. The complete variable domain, with remaining parts taken from reference TRBV29-1 and TRBJ1-2, reads SAVISQKPSRDICQRGTSLTIQCQVDSQVTMMFWYRQQPGQSLTLIATANQGSEATYESGFVIDKFPISRPNLTFSTLTVSNMSPEDSSIYLCSTTEGGGYTFGSGTRLTVV.

This chain links TRBV2 with TRBJ2-3; 10 nucleotides match TRBD2. Germline values: CDR1 SNHLY, CDR2 FYNNEI. V lost 6 bases to trimming and J lost 10 bases; unmatched junction nucleotides: 19. This CDR3 comprises 17 residues. This CDR3 reads CASRDGTSVEKGMAQYF. In nucleotides, the CDR3 is TGTGCCAGCAGAGATGGGACTAGCGTTGAGAAGGGGATGGCGCAGTATTTT.

J is TRBJ2-2 and V is TRBV21-1; the table calls TRBD1, which could not be checked here. TRBV21-1 is a listed pseudogene. The CDR3 sequence is 13 residues long. CDR3 coding DNA: TGTGCCAGCAGCAAAAGGGGGCACGGGGAGCTGTTTTTT. Its protein is CASSKRGHGELFF.

In its sample, this clonotype was seen a few times. The chain employs TRBV7-6 and TRBJ2-3; D is possibly TRBD1 or TRBD2 (6 bases each). Trimming left V 1 base short and J 4 bases short, with 12 bases between. Germline V gives CDR1 SGHVS, CDR2 FNYEAQ. There are 15 residues in the CDR3. The CDR3 region has the DNA TGTGCCAGCAGCTTAGTTCCCGGGGGCGCAGATACGCAGTATTTT. Amino acid sequence: CASSLVPGGADTQYF.

Many counts were recorded for this clonotype. The chain couples TRBV12-3 or TRBV12-4 to TRBJ2-5; tentatively, D is TRBD2 (6 bases). Trimming pared 6 bases from V and 5 bases from J, leaving 10 bases between. The CDR3 totals 12 residues. This CDR3 reads CASSWGRETQYF. CDR3 in DNA: TGTGCCAGCAGCTGGGGGAGGGAGACCCAGTACTTC.

The chain couples TRBV27 to TRBJ2-1, with D possibly being TRBD1 or TRBD2 (6 bases each). This CDR3 contains 18 residues. Germline CDR1 reads MNHEY; CDR2 reads SMNVEV (reference sequence). The V end lost 0 bases, the J end lost 4 bases, and 19 bases lay between the germline ends. CDR3 protein: CASSLSQTGGGDYNEQFF. The CDR3 DNA sequence: TGTGCCAGCAGTTTATCGCAGACAGGTGGAGGGGATTACAATGAGCAGTTCTTC.

V usage is TRBV6-6 and J usage is TRBJ2-1; TRBD2 matches at 10 bases. The CDR3 length is 14 residues. Germline V lookup: CDR1 MNHNY, CDR2 SVGAGI (reference sequence). V lost 5 bases to trimming and J lost 15 bases; unmatched junction nucleotides: 13. This CDR3 is CASSSGGAVSRRFF. In DNA, the CDR3 is TGTGCCAGCAGTAGCGGGGGGGCCGTCTCGAGGAGGTTCTTC.

This clonotype has just a few counts. The V call is TRBV24-1, the J call TRBJ2-1, with 7 bases lining up with TRBD2. V lost 3 bases to trimming and J lost 2 bases; unmatched junction nucleotides: 0. CDR1 KGHDR and CDR2 SFDVKD come from the germline V gene. CDR3 size: 14 residues. The CDR3 nucleotides read TGTGCCACCAGTGATGCGGGGGCCTACAATGAGCAGTTCTTC. Its translation is CATSDAGAYNEQFF.

A single count supports this clonotype. The chain employs TRBV12-3 or TRBV12-4 and TRBJ2-3; TRBD2 aligns across 8 bases. Unmatched junction bases numbered 9, after V lost 4 bases and J lost 3 bases. The CDR3 extends over 16 amino acids. For the CDR3, the DNA is TGTGCCAGCAGTTCCCAACGGGGGGGCCGGACAGATACGCAGTATTTT. Its translation: CASSSQRGGRTDTQYF.

This clonotype occurred a few times. The rearrangement uses TRBV30 and TRBJ2-1; 8 positions agree with TRBD2. CDR1 is GTSNPN and CDR2 is SVGIG in the germline V gene (reference sequence). The CDR3 totals 15 residues. The trim removed 1 base at V and 2 bases at J, leaving 4 bases unmatched. In DNA, the CDR3 is TGTGCCTGGAGTGATGCGGGGGGAACCTACAATGAGCAGTTCTTC. Protein sequence: CAWSDAGGTYNEQFF.

This clonotype was seen more than once but under ten times. The gene calls are TRBV2 and TRBJ1-5, with 7 bases fitting TRBD1. Trimming at V came to 6 bases and at J to 5 bases, leaving 7 bases not matched to a gene. CDR3 length: 14 residues. Germline CDR1 reads SNHLY; CDR2 reads FYNNEI. The CDR3 reads CASRHSTGDQPQHF. In nucleotides, the CDR3 is TGTGCCAGCAGGCATTCTACAGGGGATCAGCCCCAGCATTTT.

This rearrangement joins TRBV20-1 to TRBJ2-5; D unclear. Looked up from germline, CDR1 is DFQATT and CDR2 is SNEGSKA (reference sequence). Deletions cut 0 bases from V and 5 bases from J, with 7 bases between. This CDR3 spans 12 amino acids. The CDR3 DNA reads as TGCAGTGCTAGAGATGGCCGGGAGACCCAGTACTTC. Translating gives CSARDGRETQYF.

The rearrangement links TRBV6-1 to TRBJ1-5, with D possibly being TRBD1 (6 bases). Per germline, CDR1 MNHNS and CDR2 SASEGT. Trimming left V 6 bases short and J 0 bases short, with 12 bases between. The CDR3 sequence is 15 residues long. CDR3 residues: CASRDNRVSNQPQHF. The CDR3 DNA reads as TGTGCCAGCAGGGACAACAGGGTTAGCAATCAGCCCCAGCATTTT.

The V and J genes are TRBV4-3 and TRBJ2-4, with D perhaps TRBD2 (6 bases). Germline V lookup: CDR1 LGHNA, CDR2 YSLEER. Trimming took 0 bases from V and 1 from J, leaving 10 bases between them. This CDR3 region has 16 residues. The CDR3 bases are TGCGCCAGCAGCCAAGACCAGGAGGGGGCCAAAAACATTCAGTACTTC. This encodes CASSQDQEGAKNIQYF.

Judged by abundance, this clonotype is medium-sized (0.01 to 0.1%). V usage is TRBV12-3 or TRBV12-4 and J usage is TRBJ2-3, with 14 bases fitting TRBD2. The J segment lost 3 bases and the V segment lost 2 bases, leaving 7 bases of the junction unmatched. This CDR3 has 18 amino acids. CDR3 loop: CASSLRLAGGLITDTQYF. In nucleotides, the CDR3 is TGTGCCAGCAGTTTACGACTAGCGGGGGGGCTAATAACAGATACGCAGTATTTT.

This chain links TRBV3-1 with TRBJ2-1; D ambiguous. Per germline, CDR1 LGHDT and CDR2 YNNKEL (reference sequence). V shed 4 bases and J shed 9 bases, with 10 bases lying between them. The CDR3 sequence is 12 residues long. The CDR3 sequence: CASSPRSGEQFF. The CDR3 DNA reads TGTGCCAGCAGCCCTAGGTCGGGTGAGCAGTTCTTC.

The J gene is TRBJ1-2, the V gene TRBV19; D perhaps matches TRBD1 (6 bases). The germline V gene encodes CDR1 LNHDA and CDR2 SQIVND (reference sequence). V lost 4 bases and J lost 7, with 13 bases in between. The CDR3 length is 13 residues. Here the CDR3 reads CASSRDQGPGYTF. The DNA of the CDR3 is TGTGCCAGTAGTAGAGATCAGGGGCCTGGCTACACCTTC.

The chain joins TRBV29-1 to TRBJ1-1, with D possibly being TRBD1 (5 bases). CDR1 and CDR2 (germline): SQVTM, ANQGSEA. Trimming removed 5 bases at V and 11 bases at J, with 18 bases between. The CDR3 runs to 12 residues. This chain's CDR3 is CSVQGGSDVAFF. DNA for the CDR3: TGCAGCGTTCAGGGTGGCAGTGATGTTGCTTTCTTT. The full variable domain, with the rest looked up from reference TRBV29-1 and TRBJ1-1, is SAVISQKPSRDICQRGTSLTIQCQVDSQVTMMFWYRQQPGQSLTLIATANQGSEATYESGFVIDKFPISRPNLTFSTLTVSNMSPEDSSIYLCSVQGGSDVAFFGQGTRLTVV.

This clonotype was seen many times. The genes are TRBV10-1 and TRBJ2-1; 11 bases match TRBD2. The CDR3 has 15 residues. The V segment lost 0 bases and the J segment 6 bases; nucleotides outside the gene matches: 1. Germline V gene sequence: CDR1 WNHNN, CDR2 SYGVQD (reference sequence). The CDR3 loop reads CASSESTSGGNEQFF. In DNA, the CDR3 is TGCGCCAGCAGTGAGTCAACTAGCGGGGGCAATGAGCAGTTCTTC.

This clonotype has a handful of counts. CDR3 sequence reads: CASSGLSGTVNTEAFF. Here the CDR3 DNA reads TGTGCCAGCTCAGGCCTTTCCGGGACAGTAAACACTGAAGCTTTCTTT. The chain is built from TRBV18 and TRBJ1-1, with 7 bases that match TRBD1. The germline CDR1 and CDR2 sequences are KGHSH and LQKENI. Losses at the gene ends were 5 bases for V and 2 bases for J; bases not matched to a gene: 11. The CDR3 extends over 16 amino acids.